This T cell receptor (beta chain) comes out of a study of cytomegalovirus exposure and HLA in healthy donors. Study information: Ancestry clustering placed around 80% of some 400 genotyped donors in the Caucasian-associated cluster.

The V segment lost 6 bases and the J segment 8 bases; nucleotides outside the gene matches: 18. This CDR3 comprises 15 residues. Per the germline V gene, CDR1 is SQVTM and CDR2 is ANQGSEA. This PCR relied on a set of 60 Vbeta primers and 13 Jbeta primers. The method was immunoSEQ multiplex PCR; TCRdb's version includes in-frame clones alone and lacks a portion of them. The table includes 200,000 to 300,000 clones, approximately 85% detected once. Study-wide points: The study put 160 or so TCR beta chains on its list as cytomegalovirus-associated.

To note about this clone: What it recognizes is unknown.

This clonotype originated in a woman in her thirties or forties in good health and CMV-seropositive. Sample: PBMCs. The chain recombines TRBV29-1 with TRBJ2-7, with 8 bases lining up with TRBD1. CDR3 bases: TGCAGCGTCGCCGACAGGGGCACCCCTCTACGCCAGCAGTACTTC. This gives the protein CSVADRGTPLRQQYF.